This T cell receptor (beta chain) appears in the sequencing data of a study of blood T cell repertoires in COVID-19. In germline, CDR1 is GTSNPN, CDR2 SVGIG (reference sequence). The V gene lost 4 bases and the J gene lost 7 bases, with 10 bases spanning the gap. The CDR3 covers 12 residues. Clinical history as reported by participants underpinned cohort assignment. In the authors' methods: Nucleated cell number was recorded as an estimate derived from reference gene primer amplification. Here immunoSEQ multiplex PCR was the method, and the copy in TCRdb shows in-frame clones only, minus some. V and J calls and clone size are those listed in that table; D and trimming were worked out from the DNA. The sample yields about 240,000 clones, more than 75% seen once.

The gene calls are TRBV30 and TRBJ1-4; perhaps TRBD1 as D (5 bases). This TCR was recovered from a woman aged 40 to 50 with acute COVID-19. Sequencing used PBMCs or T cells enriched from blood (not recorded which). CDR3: CAWTGISEKLFF. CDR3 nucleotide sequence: TGTGCCTGGACAGGGATCAGTGAAAAACTGTTTTTT.